The next 17 T cell receptor beta chains were all read from a single sample in a study of shared clonotypes between healthy human individuals. Sequenced by immunoSEQ multiplex PCR; TCRdb stores in-frame clones only, minus some. The sample has approximately 2,000,000 clones, about 90% seen once. Sequencing was performed on naive CD4+ T cells from PBMCs. The subset: CD45RA+ positively selected. Receptors originate from a man younger than 35 in good health. Some clones in this sample may be carry-over from other donors' samples.

The chain employs TRBV6-1 and TRBJ1-2; 9 bases are shared with TRBD1. Trimming at V came to 7 bases and at J to 3 bases, leaving 6 bases not matched to a gene. This CDR3 contains 14 residues. The germline V gene has CDR1 MNHNS and CDR2 SASEGT. This chain's CDR3 is CASIPGQGYYGYTF. The CDR3 nucleotides read TGTGCCAGCATTCCGGGACAGGGATACTATGGCTACACCTTC.

The chain links TRBV27 to TRBJ2-7; D might be TRBD1 (5 bases). The CDR3 length is 14 residues. Germline V CDR1 and CDR2: MNHEY, SMNVEV (reference sequence). Trimming took 4 bases from V and 4 from J, leaving 14 bases between them. In DNA, the CDR3 is TGTGCCAGCAGTTCAGGGTTGCCCTTTTACGAGCAGTACTTC. Translated: CASSSGLPFYEQYF.

About this clone: Other nucleotide sequences from this sample produce the same CDR3. The V gene is TRBV10-3, the J gene TRBJ2-1, with a weak D call TRBD2 (5 bases). V lost 2 bases and J lost 5, with 7 bases in between. The CDR3 is 13 amino acids. Germline V lookup: CDR1 ENHRY, CDR2 SYGVKD. The CDR3 nucleotides read TGTGCCATCAGTGAGACCGGGAACAATGAGCAGTTCTTC. It codes for CAISETGNNEQFF.

On this clone itself: The sample carries other DNA sequences with the same CDR3. The chain uses TRBV18 and TRBJ2-5; D not certain. Germline CDR1 is KGHSH and CDR2 is LQKENI. Trimming left V 2 bases short and J 4 bases short, with 8 bases between. The CDR3 runs to 13 residues. The CDR3 bases are TGTGCCAGCTCACCAGGTACCAGAGAGACCCAGTACTTC. It translates to CASSPGTRETQYF.

J is TRBJ2-3 and V is TRBV18; tentative D call: TRBD2 (6 bases). The CDR3 is 15 residues long. From germline, CDR1 is KGHSH and CDR2 LQKENI. Deletions cut 4 bases from V and 0 bases from J, with 11 bases between. In DNA form, the CDR3 reads TGTGCCAGCTCACTTAGCGGAGCCAGCACAGATACGCAGTATTTT. Amino acid sequence: CASSLSGASTDTQYF.

The genes are TRBV5-1 and TRBJ1-2; 7 nucleotides line up with TRBD1. V lost 4 bases, J lost 7 bases, and 4 bases stayed unmatched. Germline CDR1 and CDR2: SGHRS and YFSETQ. The CDR3 has 12 residues. DNA of the CDR3: TGCGCCAGCAGCCCAGGGGGTTTTGGCTACACCTTC. The encoded protein is CASSPGGFGYTF.

This clone occurred once. The chain employs TRBV5-3 and TRBJ2-5; TRBD1 is a possible D gene (5 bases). TRBV5-3 falls under the ORF class, with uncertain function. This CDR3 is built from 13 residues. Trimming took 0 bases from V and 2 from J, leaving 5 bases between them. The CDR3 nucleotides read TGTGCCAGAAGCTTGGGGACACAAGAGACCCAGTACTTC. Protein sequence: CARSLGTQETQYF.

This chain links TRBV29-1 with TRBJ2-7; perhaps TRBD2 as D (6 bases). Per the germline V gene, CDR1 is SQVTM and CDR2 is ANQGSEA. V was shortened by 4 bases and J by 2 bases, with 12 bases between the two germline ends. The CDR3 extends over 13 amino acids. As DNA, the CDR3 is TGCAGCGTTGGGCGGGGCCCAGCCTACGAGCAGTACTTC. Protein: CSVGRGPAYEQYF.

The rearrangement uses TRBV6-1 and TRBJ2-4, with D possibly TRBD2 on 7 matching bases. The length of the CDR3 is 15 residues. Germline CDR1 MNHNS, CDR2 SASEGT. With 6 bases removed from V and 6 bases from J, the gap between germline ends came to 18 bases. CDR3 DNA: TGTGCCAGCAGGAGGGATGCGGGGGCAGGAAACATTCAGTACTTC. Translation gives CASRRDAGAGNIQYF.

The rearrangement links TRBV7-9 to TRBJ2-7; possibly TRBD2 for D (6 bases). This CDR3 spans 14 amino acids. The ends were cut back, 1 base at V and 3 bases at J, with 10 bases in the middle. Germline values: CDR1 SEHNR, CDR2 FQNEAQ (reference sequence). CDR3 loop: CASSLGGIDYEQYF. CDR3 sequence (DNA): TGTGCCAGCAGCTTAGGCGGGATCGACTACGAGCAGTACTTC.

This clone occurred once. V usage is TRBV5-1 and J usage is TRBJ1-4; no clear D. This CDR3 region has 14 residues. Trimming stripped 0 bases from V and 3 bases from J, with 6 bases between. Looked up from germline, CDR1 is SGHRS and CDR2 is YFSETQ. CDR3 amino acids: CASSLASANEKLFF. The CDR3, as DNA: TGCGCCAGCAGCTTGGCCTCAGCTAATGAAAAACTGTTTTTT.

The CDR3 region is CASFAQGISYGYTF. The DNA for the CDR3 is TGTGCCAGCTTCGCGCAGGGGATCTCCTATGGCTACACCTTC. V is TRBV6-1 and J is TRBJ1-2; D perhaps matches TRBD1 (6 bases). There are 14 residues in the CDR3. Between the trimmed V and J ends, which lost 8 bases and 4 bases, there was a span of 17 bases. Germline V gene data show CDR1 as MNHNS and CDR2 as SASEGT.

The gene calls are TRBV18 and TRBJ1-5; TRBD1 agrees at 12 bases. This CDR3 region has 16 residues. V gave up 5 bases and J gave up 11 bases; unmatched junction bases: 13. The germline CDR1 and CDR2 sequences are KGHSH and LQKENI. CDR3 DNA sequence: TGTGCCAGCTCAAACACCGGGACAGGGGGCGCTAGGACCCAGCATTTT. Translated, it gives CASSNTGTGGARTQHF.

V is TRBV9 and J is TRBJ2-7; D may be TRBD1 (5 bases). Germline values: CDR1 SGDLS, CDR2 YYNGEE. Trimming took 4 bases from V and 4 from J, leaving 12 bases between them. The CDR3 consists of 13 residues. In nucleotides, the CDR3 is TGTGCCAGCAGCCCCGACAGTTATTACGAGCAGTACTTC. Its translation is CASSPDSYYEQYF. Combining the CDR3 with reference TRBV9 and TRBJ2-7 gives the whole variable domain DSGVTQTPKHLITATGQRVTLRCSPRSGDLSVYWYQQSLDQGLQFLIQYYNGEERAKGNILERFSAQQFPDLHSELNLSSLELGDSALYFCASSPDSYYEQYFGPGTRLTVT.

Comment on this clone: The sample carries other DNA sequences with the same CDR3. The chain combines TRBV7-3 with TRBJ2-3; D unclear. V was clipped by 3 bases and J by 5 bases, with 6 bases between them. This CDR3 has 12 amino acids. In germline, CDR1 is SGHTA, CDR2 FQGTGA. The CDR3 nucleotides are TGTGCCAGCAGCTTGGCGCGAGATACGCAGTATTTT. As protein: CASSLARDTQYF.

This sequence joins TRBV7-3 and TRBJ1-1, with a possible D match to TRBD1 (5 bases). The germline CDR1 and CDR2 sequences are SGHTA and FQGTGA. This CDR3 contains 14 residues. The germline V and J ends were trimmed by 5 bases and 6 bases, with 16 bases remaining between them. CDR3 loop: CASSPPGRGAEAFF. The DNA for the CDR3 is TGTGCCAGCAGCCCCCCGGGTCGAGGGGCTGAAGCTTTCTTT.

Note on this clone: This specimen includes other DNA sequences encoding the same CDR3. The rearrangement uses TRBV28 and TRBJ1-2; no firm D call. Trimming took off 3 bases at V and 8 bases at J, with 10 bases between the two ends. Per germline, CDR1 MDHEN and CDR2 SYDVKM. This CDR3 comprises 12 residues. CDR3 sequence: CASSFSGYGYTF. DNA for the CDR3: TGTGCCAGCAGTTTTTCGGGGTACGGCTACACCTTC.